The 25 T cell receptor beta chains in this list originate from one sample, sequenced in a study of blood T cell repertoires in COVID-19. Sequencing was performed with immunoSEQ multiplex PCR; in TCRdb, only in-frame clones are kept and a portion is missing. Here the sample spans fewer than 250,000 clones, roughly 87% being singletons. Sequenced: PBMCs or T cells enriched from blood (not recorded which). Receptor source: a woman in her twenties or thirties with acute COVID-19.

This clone was counted once. This sequence joins TRBV5-5 and TRBJ2-3, with 12 bases identical to TRBD2. This CDR3 comprises 17 residues. With 2 bases clipped from V and 2 bases from J, the junction kept 6 bases outside the gene matches. Germline CDR1 SGHKS, CDR2 YYEKEE (reference sequence). This chain's CDR3 is CASSLRLAGAVTDTQYF. Here the CDR3 DNA reads TGTGCCAGCAGCTTACGACTAGCGGGGGCCGTCACAGATACGCAGTATTTT.

V gene TRBV7-6 combines with J gene TRBJ2-2, with TRBD1 as a possible D gene (6 bases). The V gene lost 5 bases and the J gene lost 6 bases, with 13 bases spanning the gap. Germline-derived CDR1 and CDR2 are SGHVS and FNYEAQ. CDR3 size: 14 residues. Written as DNA, the CDR3 is TGTGCCAGCAGCGAAAACAGGGTCCCCGGGGAGCTGTTTTTT. The encoded protein is CASSENRVPGELFF.

The chain couples TRBV6-5 to TRBJ1-1; D gene uncertain. The CDR3 extends over 15 amino acids. Between the trimmed V and J ends, which lost 7 bases and 0 bases, there was a span of 15 bases. Germline V lookup: CDR1 MNHEY, CDR2 SVGAGI. CDR3 region: CASTVNRELNTEAFF. The CDR3 nucleotides read TGTGCCAGCACTGTAAATAGGGAGCTGAACACTGAAGCTTTCTTT.

The genes are TRBV7-9 and TRBJ1-1; TRBD1 might be the D (5 bases). Deletions cut 5 bases from V and 4 bases from J, with 14 bases between. Germline CDR1 SEHNR, CDR2 FQNEAQ (reference sequence). CDR3 length: 14 residues. For the CDR3, the DNA is TGTGCCAGCAGCCCTATGCTGGGGGGCACTGAAGCTTTCTTT. It yields the protein CASSPMLGGTEAFF.

This rearrangement joins TRBV10-3 to TRBJ1-1, with D possibly TRBD1 on 5 matching bases. This CDR3 is built from 15 residues. Germline values: CDR1 ENHRY, CDR2 SYGVKD. Trimming left V 0 bases short and J 1 base short, with 9 bases between. The CDR3 protein is CAISESIGENTEAFF. DNA of the CDR3: TGTGCCATCAGTGAGTCAATAGGGGAGAACACTGAAGCTTTCTTT.

The V gene is TRBV6-4, the J gene TRBJ2-3; TRBD2 aligns across 7 bases. Germline trimming cut 6 bases from V and 3 bases from J; bases unmatched to any gene: 12. Germline assignment: CDR1 MRHNA and CDR2 SNTAGT. The CDR3 length is 16 residues. DNA for the CDR3: TGTGCCAGCAGCCCGCTTCCCGGACTAGGGACAGATACGCAGTATTTT. Amino acid sequence: CASSPLPGLGTDTQYF.

The rearrangement joins TRBV11-3 to TRBJ2-3, with 8 bases matching TRBD1. Trimming took 3 bases from V and 3 from J; bases not matched to a gene: 11. The CDR3 is 17 amino acids. Germline lookup yields CDR1 SGHNT and CDR2 YENEEA. As DNA, the CDR3 is TGTGCCAGCAGCTTGGGGGAAGGGACAGGAGGGACAGATACGCAGTATTTT. The encoded protein is CASSLGEGTGGTDTQYF.

This clone was detected a few times. V gene TRBV5-1 combines with J gene TRBJ2-1; no firm D call. V dropped 6 bases and J dropped 2 bases, with 15 bases sitting between them. Per the germline V gene, CDR1 is SGHRS and CDR2 is YFSETQ. This CDR3 contains 15 residues. The CDR3 sequence is CASKGNLDPYNEQFF. CDR3 bases: TGCGCCAGCAAAGGCAACCTAGACCCCTACAATGAGCAGTTCTTC. The whole variable domain, filled in from reference TRBV5-1 and TRBJ2-1, reads KAGVTQTPRYLIKTRGQQVTLSCSPISGHRSVSWYQQTPGQGLQFLFEYFSETQRNKGNFPGRFSGRQFSNSRSEMNVSTLELGDSALYLCASKGNLDPYNEQFFGPGTRLTVL.

The chain carries TRBV15 and TRBJ1-5; TRBD1 is a possible D gene (5 bases). Germline assignment: CDR1 LNHNV and CDR2 YYDKDF (reference sequence). This CDR3 has 13 residues. The germline V and J ends were trimmed by 9 bases and 1 base, with 10 bases remaining between them. The CDR3, as DNA: TGTGCCACTCGCAGGGCGAGCAATCAGCCCCAGCATTTT. Its translation: CATRRASNQPQHF.

J is TRBJ1-2 and V is TRBV18; D possibly corresponds to TRBD1 (6 bases). Germline CDR1 reads KGHSH; CDR2 reads LQKENI. The V and J ends lost 5 bases and 8 bases respectively, with 18 bases between them. The CDR3 spans 14 residues. The CDR3 sequence is CASSSESGQRGYTF. CDR3 sequence (DNA): TGTGCCAGCTCATCTGAAAGCGGACAGCGGGGCTACACCTTC.

This clone was seen only a few times. The chain couples TRBV20-1 to TRBJ2-5, with D uncertain. This CDR3 contains 13 residues. Germline CDR1 is DFQATT and CDR2 is SNEGSKA (reference sequence). Trimming took 3 bases from V and 5 from J, leaving 13 bases between them. CDR3 in DNA: TGCAGTGCTAGTGACCGGGTCCGGGAGACCCAGTACTTC. This encodes CSASDRVRETQYF.

This clone has more than one count but fewer than ten. The chain joins TRBV4-1 to TRBJ1-3; a weak D match, TRBD1 (6 bases). Trimming took off 4 bases at V and 0 bases at J, with 16 bases between the two ends. CDR3 length equals 17 residues. Germline values: CDR1 MGHRA, CDR2 YSYEKL. Written as DNA, the CDR3 is TGCGCCAGCAGCCGGCAGGGGATCGTCCTCTCTGGAAACACCATATATTTT. Amino acids: CASSRQGIVLSGNTIYF.

In this sample, this clone turned up once. The CDR3 nucleotides are TGTGCCAGCAGCTTTGCGGGACAGATACATCAAGAGACCCAGTACTTC. It specifies CASSFAGQIHQETQYF. The rearrangement links TRBV12-1 to TRBJ2-5; no DNA check was done on the table's D call, TRBD1. TRBV12-1 is noted as a pseudogene. The CDR3 has 16 residues.

This chain connects TRBV19 to TRBJ1-2; TRBD1 agrees at 8 bases. The CDR3 has 11 residues. V was clipped by 6 bases and J by 8 bases; unmatched bases: 2. The germline gives CDR1 LNHDA, CDR2 SQIVND (reference sequence). CDR3 residues: CASRTGVGYTF. As DNA, the CDR3 is TGTGCCAGTAGGACAGGGGTAGGCTACACCTTC.

This clone was observed a single time. This rearrangement joins TRBV19 to TRBJ1-5, with D unresolved. Per the germline V gene, CDR1 is LNHDA and CDR2 is SQIVND (reference sequence). CDR3 size: 11 residues. V lost 5 bases, J lost 11 bases, and 10 bases lay in between. The CDR3 DNA is TGTGCCAGTAGTTTACAGTCAACCCAGCATTTT. Translated, it gives CASSLQSTQHF.

This clone showed up just once. The genes are TRBV3-1 (or the pseudogene TRBV3-2) and TRBJ1-2, with TRBD1 identical over 9 bases. Germline CDR1 LGHDT, CDR2 YNNKEL (reference sequence). This CDR3 contains 14 residues. V shed 0 bases, J shed 5 bases, and the junction held 1 base outside the gene matches. The CDR3 DNA sequence: TGTGCCAGCAGCCAAGATGGGACAGGGTATGGCTACACCTTC. It is translated as CASSQDGTGYGYTF.

The chain recombines TRBV5-4 with TRBJ1-1; D remains unclear. Germline CDR1 reads SGHNT; CDR2 reads YYREEE (reference sequence). The CDR3 has 15 amino acids. V was clipped by 4 bases and J by 0 bases, with 13 bases between them. The CDR3 is CASSLGGLLNTEAFF. CDR3 coding DNA: TGTGCCAGCAGCCTAGGAGGACTTTTGAACACTGAAGCTTTCTTT.

The chain employs TRBV29-1 and TRBJ2-1; TRBD1 is a possible D gene (6 bases). V was clipped by 5 bases and J by 0 bases, with 8 bases between them. CDR3 size: 13 residues. Germline V lookup: CDR1 SQVTM, CDR2 ANQGSEA. In DNA form, the CDR3 reads TGCAGCGTTACAGGGAACTCCTACAATGAGCAGTTCTTC. This codes for CSVTGNSYNEQFF.

The gene calls are TRBV5-6 and TRBJ2-3; weak D call: TRBD1 (5 bases). Germline CDR1 reads SGHDT; CDR2 reads YYEEEE. The CDR3 spans 18 residues. V was trimmed by 2 bases and J by 2 bases, leaving 21 bases between them. CDR3 loop: CASSLVIPRVLDTDTQYF. Written as DNA, the CDR3 is TGTGCCAGCAGCTTAGTTATCCCCAGGGTATTGGACACAGATACGCAGTATTTT.

The chain recombines TRBV19 with TRBJ1-1; a weak D match, TRBD1 (6 bases). Germline V gene data show CDR1 as LNHDA and CDR2 as SQIVND (reference sequence). The CDR3 spans 15 residues. V lost 10 bases to trimming and J lost 0 bases, with 18 bases between them. In nucleotides, the CDR3 is TGTGCCACATCTGAGGGGGGAGGGATGAACACTGAAGCTTTCTTT. As protein: CATSEGGGMNTEAFF.

In this sample, this clone turned up many times. The chain joins TRBV12-5 to TRBJ2-3; 13 nucleotides agree with TRBD2. CDR1 LGHNT and CDR2 FRNRAP come from the germline V gene. V was clipped by 6 bases and J by 4 bases; unmatched bases: 7. The CDR3 is made up of 16 amino acids. This chain's CDR3 is CASGPTSGGRADTQYF. Written as DNA, the CDR3 is TGTGCTAGTGGCCCGACTAGCGGGGGGAGGGCAGATACGCAGTATTTT.

The chain uses TRBV18 and TRBJ1-1; D is unresolved. Trimming removed 3 bases at V and 4 bases at J, with 9 bases between. This CDR3 is built from 13 residues. The germline CDR1 and CDR2 sequences are KGHSH and LQKENI. CDR3 nucleotide sequence: TGTGCCAGCTCACCGACCAGACTCACTGAAGCTTTCTTT. Its translation: CASSPTRLTEAFF.

This rearrangement joins TRBV30 to TRBJ2-7; D is perhaps TRBD2 (5 bases). The CDR3 length is 14 residues. With 0 bases removed from V and 5 bases from J, the gap between germline ends came to 14 bases. Germline V gene lookup returns CDR1 GTSNPN and CDR2 SVGIG (reference sequence). Here the CDR3 reads CAWSVRGYWNEQYF. DNA for the CDR3: TGTGCCTGGAGTGTTCGAGGGTATTGGAACGAGCAGTACTTC.

The gene calls are TRBV11-2 and TRBJ2-3; weak D call: TRBD2 (6 bases). Trimming left V 3 bases short and J 0 bases short, with 19 bases between. Looked up from germline, CDR1 is SGHAT and CDR2 is FQNNGV. The CDR3 runs 18 residues. CDR3 nucleotides: TGTGCCAGCAGCTTCGTGCGGAAGCGGGTATCTAGCACAGATACGCAGTATTTT. Protein: CASSFVRKRVSSTDTQYF.

The rearrangement joins TRBV12-3 or TRBV12-4 to TRBJ1-4; the match to TRBD1 covers 9 bases. CDR3 length equals 13 residues. Losses at the gene ends were 2 bases for V and 14 bases for J; bases not matched to a gene: 6. The CDR3 DNA sequence: TGTGCCAGCAGTTTAAACAGGGGGCTCGGTCTGTTTTTT. Protein product: CASSLNRGLGLFF.